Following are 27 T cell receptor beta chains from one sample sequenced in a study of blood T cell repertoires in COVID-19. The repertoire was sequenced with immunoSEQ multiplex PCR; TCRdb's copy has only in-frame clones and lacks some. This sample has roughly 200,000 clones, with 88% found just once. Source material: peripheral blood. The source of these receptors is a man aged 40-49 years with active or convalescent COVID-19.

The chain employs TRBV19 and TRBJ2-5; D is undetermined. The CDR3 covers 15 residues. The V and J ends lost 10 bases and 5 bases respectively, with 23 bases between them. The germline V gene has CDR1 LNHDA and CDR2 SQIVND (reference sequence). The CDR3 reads CATPRWAPRRETQYF. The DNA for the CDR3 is TGTGCCACCCCACGGTGGGCGCCCCGACGGGAGACCCAGTACTTC.

This chain's CDR3 is CASSYGRRQPQHF. The DNA of the CDR3 is TGTGCCAGCAGTTACGGGCGGAGGCAGCCCCAGCATTTT. The V and J genes are TRBV6-5 and TRBJ1-5; the D is unclear. The CDR3 has 13 amino acids. Trimming cost V 2 bases and J 7 bases, with 9 bases left between them. Germline-derived CDR1 and CDR2 are MNHEY and SVGAGI.

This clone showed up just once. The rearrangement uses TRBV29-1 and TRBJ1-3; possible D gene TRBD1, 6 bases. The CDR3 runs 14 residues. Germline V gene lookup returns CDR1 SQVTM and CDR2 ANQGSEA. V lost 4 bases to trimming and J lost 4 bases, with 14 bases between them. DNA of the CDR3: TGCAGCGTTGGTATATCTGGACAGGGAAACACCATATATTTT. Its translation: CSVGISGQGNTIYF.

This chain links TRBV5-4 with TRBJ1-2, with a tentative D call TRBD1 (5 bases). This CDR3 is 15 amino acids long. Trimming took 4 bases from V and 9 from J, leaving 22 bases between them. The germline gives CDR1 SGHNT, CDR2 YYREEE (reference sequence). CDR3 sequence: CASSKQLRDSGSYTF. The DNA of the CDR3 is TGTGCCAGCAGCAAACAACTCCGGGACTCCGGTAGCTACACCTTC.

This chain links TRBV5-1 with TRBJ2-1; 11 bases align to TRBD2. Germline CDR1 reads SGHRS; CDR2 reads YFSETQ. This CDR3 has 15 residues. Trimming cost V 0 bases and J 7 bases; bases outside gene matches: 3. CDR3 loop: CASSLAGTSGNEQFF. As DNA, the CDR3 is TGCGCCAGCAGCTTGGCTGGGACTAGCGGAAATGAGCAGTTCTTC.

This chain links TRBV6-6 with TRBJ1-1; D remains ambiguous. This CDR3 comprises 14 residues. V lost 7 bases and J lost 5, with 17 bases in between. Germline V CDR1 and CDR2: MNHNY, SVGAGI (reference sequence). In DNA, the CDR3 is TGTGCCAGCATACTGCGGGTTCCCGGGACTGAAGCTTTCTTT. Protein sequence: CASILRVPGTEAFF.

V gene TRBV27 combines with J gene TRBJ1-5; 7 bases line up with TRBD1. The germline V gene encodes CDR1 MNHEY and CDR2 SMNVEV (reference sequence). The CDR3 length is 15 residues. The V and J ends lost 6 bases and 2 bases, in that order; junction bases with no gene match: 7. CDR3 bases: TGTGCCAGCAGCCCCGAGGGGGCGGGCAATCAGCCCCAGCATTTT. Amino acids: CASSPEGAGNQPQHF.

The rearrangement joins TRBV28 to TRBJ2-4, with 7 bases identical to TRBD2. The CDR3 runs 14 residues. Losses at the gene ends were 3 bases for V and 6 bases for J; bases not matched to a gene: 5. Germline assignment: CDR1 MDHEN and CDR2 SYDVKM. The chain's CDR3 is CASSFAGVGNIQYF. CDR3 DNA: TGTGCCAGCAGTTTTGCGGGAGTGGGAAACATTCAGTACTTC. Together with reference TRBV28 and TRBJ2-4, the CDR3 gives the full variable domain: DVKVTQSSRYLVKRTGEKVFLECVQDMDHENMFWYRQDPGLGLRLIYFSYDVKMKEKGDIPEGYSVSREKKERFSLILESASTNQTSMYLCASSFAGVGNIQYFGAGTRLSVL.

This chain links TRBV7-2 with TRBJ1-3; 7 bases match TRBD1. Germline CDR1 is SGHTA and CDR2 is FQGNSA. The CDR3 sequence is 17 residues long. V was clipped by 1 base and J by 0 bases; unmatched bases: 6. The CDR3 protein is CASSLGTGVHSGNTIYF. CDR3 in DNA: TGTGCCAGCAGCTTAGGGACAGGCGTACACTCTGGAAACACCATATATTTT.

CDR3 nucleotides: TGTGCCAGCAGTGTCCCCCTCGGTCCCCTTGCATGGGGAAACACCATATATTTT. It codes for CASSVPLGPLAWGNTIYF. The rearrangement uses TRBV28 and TRBJ1-3; D not resolved. The germline V gene encodes CDR1 MDHEN and CDR2 SYDVKM. The V end was cut by 5 bases, the J end by 4 bases, with 24 bases between. This CDR3 is 18 amino acids long. The full variable domain, completed using reference TRBV28 and TRBJ1-3, is DVKVTQSSRYLVKRTGEKVFLECVQDMDHENMFWYRQDPGLGLRLIYFSYDVKMKEKGDIPEGYSVSREKKERFSLILESASTNQTSMYLCASSVPLGPLAWGNTIYFGEGSWLTVV.

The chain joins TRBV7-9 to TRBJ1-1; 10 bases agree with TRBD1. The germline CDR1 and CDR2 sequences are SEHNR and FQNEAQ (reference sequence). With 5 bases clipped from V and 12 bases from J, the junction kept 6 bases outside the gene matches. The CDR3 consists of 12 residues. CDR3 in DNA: TGTGCCAGCAGCAGGGGACAGGGGAGAACTTTCTTT. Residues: CASSRGQGRTFF.

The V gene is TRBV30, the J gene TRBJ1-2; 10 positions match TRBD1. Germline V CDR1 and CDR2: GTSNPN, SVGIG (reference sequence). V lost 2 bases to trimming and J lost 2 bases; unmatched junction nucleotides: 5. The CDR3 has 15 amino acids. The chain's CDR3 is CAWSPRTGGNYGYTF. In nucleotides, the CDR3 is TGTGCCTGGAGTCCTCGGACAGGGGGAAACTATGGCTACACCTTC.

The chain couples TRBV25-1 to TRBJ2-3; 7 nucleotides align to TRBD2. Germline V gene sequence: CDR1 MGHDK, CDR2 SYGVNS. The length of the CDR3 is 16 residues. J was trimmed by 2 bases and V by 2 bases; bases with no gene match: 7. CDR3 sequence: CASSELLADLTDTQYF. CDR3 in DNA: TGTGCCAGCAGTGAACTCCTAGCGGACCTCACAGATACGCAGTATTTT. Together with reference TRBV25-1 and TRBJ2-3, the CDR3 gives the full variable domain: EADIYQTPRYLVIGTGKKITLECSQTMGHDKMYWYQQDPGMELHLIHYSYGVNSTEKGDLSSESTVSRIRTEHFPLTLESARPSHTSQYLCASSELLADLTDTQYFGPGTRLTVL.

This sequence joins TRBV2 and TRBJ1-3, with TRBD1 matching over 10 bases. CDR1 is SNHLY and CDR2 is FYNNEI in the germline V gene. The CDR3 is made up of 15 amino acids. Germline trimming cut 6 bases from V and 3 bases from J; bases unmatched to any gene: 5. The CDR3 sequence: CASSRDRGRGNTIYF. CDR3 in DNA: TGTGCCAGCAGCCGTGACAGGGGGCGTGGAAACACCATATATTTT.

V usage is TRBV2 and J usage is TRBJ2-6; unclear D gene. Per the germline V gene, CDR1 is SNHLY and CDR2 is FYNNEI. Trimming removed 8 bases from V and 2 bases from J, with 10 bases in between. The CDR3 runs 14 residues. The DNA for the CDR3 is TGTGCCAGCGAGTATGGGCCTGGGGCCAACGTCCTGACTTTC. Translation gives CASEYGPGANVLTF.

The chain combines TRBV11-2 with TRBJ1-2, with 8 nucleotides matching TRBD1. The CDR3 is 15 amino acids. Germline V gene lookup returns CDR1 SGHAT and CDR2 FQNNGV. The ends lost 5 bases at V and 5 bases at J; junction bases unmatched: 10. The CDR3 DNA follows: TGTGCCAGCAGCGTATCAGGGGGCGCTGGATATGGCTACACCTTC. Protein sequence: CASSVSGGAGYGYTF. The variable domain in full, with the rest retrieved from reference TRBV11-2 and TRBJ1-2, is EAGVAQSPRYKIIEKRQSVAFWCNPISGHATLYWYQQILGQGPKLLIQFQNNGVVDDSQLPKDRFSAERLKGVDSTLKIQPAKLEDSAVYLCASSVSGGAGYGYTFGSGTRLTVV.

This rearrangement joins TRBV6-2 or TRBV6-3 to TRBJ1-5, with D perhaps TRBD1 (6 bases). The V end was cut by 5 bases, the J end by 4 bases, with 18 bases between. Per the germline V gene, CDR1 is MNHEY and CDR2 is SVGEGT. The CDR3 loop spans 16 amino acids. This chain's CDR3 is CASSILGGVGNQPQHF. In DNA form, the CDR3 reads TGTGCCAGCAGTATCCTAGGGGGGGTTGGTAATCAGCCCCAGCATTTT.

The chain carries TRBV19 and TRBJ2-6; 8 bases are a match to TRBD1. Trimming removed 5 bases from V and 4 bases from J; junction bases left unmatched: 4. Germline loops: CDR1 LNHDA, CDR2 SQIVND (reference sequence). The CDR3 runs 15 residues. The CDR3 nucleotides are TGTGCCAGTAGTTTCAGGGGGCGCGGGGCCAACGTCCTGACTTTC. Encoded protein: CASSFRGRGANVLTF.

In nucleotides, the CDR3 is TGTGCCATCAGCCCGAGCGACCACTACGAGCAGTACTTC. It yields the protein CAISPSDHYEQYF. V usage is TRBV10-3 and J usage is TRBJ2-7; D uncertain. V lost 6 bases to trimming and J lost 3 bases, with 12 bases between them. The CDR3 length is 13 residues. Germline V gene lookup returns CDR1 ENHRY and CDR2 SYGVKD.

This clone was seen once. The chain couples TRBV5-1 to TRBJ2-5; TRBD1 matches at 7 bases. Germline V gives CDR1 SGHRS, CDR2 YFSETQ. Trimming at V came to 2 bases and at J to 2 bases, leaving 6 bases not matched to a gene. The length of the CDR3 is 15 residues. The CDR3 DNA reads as TGCGCCAGCAGCTTTGACGGACAGGTTCAAGAGACCCAGTACTTC. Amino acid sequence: CASSFDGQVQETQYF.

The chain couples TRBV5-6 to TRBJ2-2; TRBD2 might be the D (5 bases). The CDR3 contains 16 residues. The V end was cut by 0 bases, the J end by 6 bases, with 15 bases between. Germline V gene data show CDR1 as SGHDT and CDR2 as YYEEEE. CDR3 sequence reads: CASSLGLPGRAGELFF. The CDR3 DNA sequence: TGTGCCAGCAGCTTGGGACTCCCGGGAAGAGCCGGGGAGCTGTTTTTT.

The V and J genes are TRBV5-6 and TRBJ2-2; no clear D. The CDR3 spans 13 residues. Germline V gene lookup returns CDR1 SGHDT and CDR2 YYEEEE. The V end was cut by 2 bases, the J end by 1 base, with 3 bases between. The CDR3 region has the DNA TGTGCCAGCAGCTTCTTGAACACCGGGGAGCTGTTTTTT. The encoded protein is CASSFLNTGELFF.

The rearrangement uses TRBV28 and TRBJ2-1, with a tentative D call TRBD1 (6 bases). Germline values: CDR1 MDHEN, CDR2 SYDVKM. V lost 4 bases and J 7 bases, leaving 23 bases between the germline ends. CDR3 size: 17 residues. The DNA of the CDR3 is TGTGCCAGCAGTTCCTCTTCTCCAGGGGATTTTGGGAATGAGCAGTTCTTC. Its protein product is CASSSSSPGDFGNEQFF.

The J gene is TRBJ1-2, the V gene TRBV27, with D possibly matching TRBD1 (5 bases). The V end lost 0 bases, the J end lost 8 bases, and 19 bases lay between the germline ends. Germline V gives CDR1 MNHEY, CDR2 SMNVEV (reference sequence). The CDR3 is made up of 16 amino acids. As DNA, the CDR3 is TGTGCCAGCAGTTTATCGGGGCAGGGTTTGGGAGGAGGCTACACCTTC. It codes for CASSLSGQGLGGGYTF.

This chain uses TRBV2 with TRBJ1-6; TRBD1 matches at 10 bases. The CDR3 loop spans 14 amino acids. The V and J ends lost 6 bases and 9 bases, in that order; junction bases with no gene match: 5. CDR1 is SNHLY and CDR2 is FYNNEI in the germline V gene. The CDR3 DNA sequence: TGTGCCAGCAGAACCGGGACAGGGGTTTCACCCCTCCACTTT. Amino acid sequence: CASRTGTGVSPLHF.

The CDR3 nucleotides are TGCGCCAGCAGCCAACAGACAGGGCCCTATGGCTACACCTTC. It codes for CASSQQTGPYGYTF. The genes are TRBV4-1 and TRBJ1-2, with 7 bases matching TRBD1. In germline, CDR1 is MGHRA, CDR2 YSYEKL. The CDR3 covers 14 residues. J gave up 4 bases and V 2 bases, and 4 bases lay outside the gene matches.

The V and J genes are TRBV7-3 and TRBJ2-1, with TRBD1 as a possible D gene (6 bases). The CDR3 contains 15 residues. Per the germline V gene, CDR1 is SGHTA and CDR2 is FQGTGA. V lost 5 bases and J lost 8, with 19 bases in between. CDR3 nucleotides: TGTGCCAGCAGCAAGGGGGACGGGGATTGGGATGAGCAGTTCTTC. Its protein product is CASSKGDGDWDEQFF.